Listed here are 27 T cell receptor beta chains from one sample, sequenced in a study of shared clonotypes between healthy human individuals. The repertoire was sequenced with immunoSEQ multiplex PCR; TCRdb's copy has only in-frame clones and lacks some. This sample has 2 million to 3 million clones, with over 85% found just once. The specimen sequenced was naive CD4+ T cells sorted from blood. Subset of the sample: CD45RA+ positively selected. The source is a man aged 18 to 30 in good health.

The rearrangement joins TRBV5-1 to TRBJ1-2, with D tentatively TRBD1 (5 bases). Germline V gene data show CDR1 as SGHRS and CDR2 as YFSETQ. This CDR3 has 16 amino acids. The V gene lost 0 bases and the J gene lost 0 bases, with 12 bases spanning the gap. In nucleotides, the CDR3 is TGCGCCAGCAGCTTGGGTCAGGGTAGTGCTAACTATGGCTACACCTTC. As protein: CASSLGQGSANYGYTF.

J is TRBJ2-5 and V is TRBV4-1, with 7 bases that match TRBD2. This CDR3 has 16 amino acids. Germline CDR1 MGHRA, CDR2 YSYEKL. After removal of 1 base from V and 4 bases from J, the junction contained 9 bases not matched to a gene. In DNA, the CDR3 is TGCGCCAGCAGCCAAGTCCGGCGGGGGTTCGGAGAGACCCAGTACTTC. Translating it yields CASSQVRRGFGETQYF.

The chain carries TRBV4-2 and TRBJ2-2; 8 bases align to TRBD2. Germline trimming cut 0 bases from V and 3 bases from J; bases unmatched to any gene: 3. The germline gives CDR1 LGHNA, CDR2 YNFKEQ. The CDR3 consists of 16 residues. The CDR3 protein is CASSQEGGGYTGELFF. The DNA of the CDR3 is TGTGCCAGCAGCCAAGAGGGCGGGGGGTACACCGGGGAGCTGTTTTTT.

This rearrangement joins TRBV6-6 to TRBJ2-3; no firm D call. V was shortened by 7 bases and J by 2 bases, with 7 bases between the two germline ends. The CDR3 covers 12 residues. The germline CDR1 and CDR2 sequences are MNHNY and SVGAGI (reference sequence). CDR3 in DNA: TGTGCCAGCACCGACCCCACAGATACGCAGTATTTT. Translated, it gives CASTDPTDTQYF.

The V call is TRBV9, the J call TRBJ1-2; 7 bases align to TRBD1. In germline, CDR1 is SGDLS, CDR2 YYNGEE. V lost 1 base and J lost 6; bases outside the gene matches: 18. This CDR3 region has 18 residues. CDR3 sequence: CASSVPPYWAGGSDGYTF. The CDR3, as DNA: TGTGCCAGCAGCGTACCCCCCTATTGGGCAGGGGGTAGTGATGGCTACACCTTC.

Notes on this clone: Other DNA sequences in this sample translate to the same CDR3. This chain joins TRBV9 and TRBJ2-5; D is ambiguous. Trimming shortened V by 0 bases and J by 1 base, and 7 bases separated the two germline ends. Germline loops: CDR1 SGDLS, CDR2 YYNGEE. The CDR3 runs 14 residues. The CDR3 DNA reads TGTGCCAGCAGCGTAGCGCCTGGCCAAGAGACCCAGTACTTC. Its translation: CASSVAPGQETQYF.

The chain links TRBV5-1 to TRBJ1-3; the D is unclear. Germline V gene data show CDR1 as SGHRS and CDR2 as YFSETQ. Deletions cut 0 bases from V and 0 bases from J, with 7 bases between. This CDR3 has 15 residues. Written as DNA, the CDR3 is TGCGCCAGCAGCTTGGGCGCCACCTCTGGAAACACCATATATTTT. Translated: CASSLGATSGNTIYF.

The V and J genes are TRBV28 and TRBJ2-7, with a weak D call TRBD1 (6 bases). The CDR3 has 13 residues. With 3 bases removed from V and 6 bases from J, the gap between germline ends came to 12 bases. CDR1 and CDR2 (germline): MDHEN, SYDVKM. CDR3 bases: TGTGCCAGCAGTTTGGCAGGGGTCGGCGAGCAGTACTTC. It codes for CASSLAGVGEQYF.

The J gene is TRBJ2-1, the V gene TRBV6-5, with unresolved D. CDR3 length equals 16 residues. Germline lookup yields CDR1 MNHEY and CDR2 SVGAGI. V was cut by 0 bases and J by 4 bases, with 13 bases left in between. CDR3 protein: CASSYSKSAAYNEQFF. CDR3 in DNA: TGTGCCAGCAGTTACTCGAAGTCCGCGGCTTACAATGAGCAGTTCTTC.

There are a few counts of this clone. Distinct nucleotide sequences in the sample also encode this CDR3. The chain is built from TRBV18 and TRBJ1-1, with D unresolved. Germline CDR1 KGHSH, CDR2 LQKENI. With 3 bases removed from V and 3 bases from J, the gap between germline ends came to 8 bases. This CDR3 contains 13 residues. In nucleotides, the CDR3 is TGTGCCAGCTCACCGACGAGGGACACTGAAGCTTTCTTT. It codes for CASSPTRDTEAFF.

This rearrangement joins TRBV5-6 to TRBJ2-1; TRBD2 agrees at 7 bases. The CDR3 has 15 residues. CDR1 SGHDT and CDR2 YYEEEE come from the germline V gene. With 4 bases clipped from V and 2 bases from J, the junction kept 6 bases outside the gene matches. The CDR3 DNA sequence: TGTGCCAGCAGCACCAAGCGGGATCCCTACAATGAGCAGTTCTTC. This translates into CASSTKRDPYNEQFF.

The chain recombines TRBV2 with TRBJ2-1; tentative D call: TRBD2 (5 bases). The CDR3 loop spans 14 amino acids. V lost 5 bases to trimming and J lost 5 bases, with 13 bases between them. Germline lookup yields CDR1 SNHLY and CDR2 FYNNEI. The CDR3 bases are TGTGCCAGCAGTACCTCGCCGACTAACAATGAGCAGTTCTTC. This sequence encodes CASSTSPTNNEQFF.

The rearrangement uses TRBV7-8 and TRBJ1-4; TRBD1 aligns across 7 bases. Unmatched junction bases numbered 6, after V lost 5 bases and J lost 6 bases. Germline assignment: CDR1 SGHVS and CDR2 FQNEAQ. The CDR3 consists of 14 residues. The CDR3 DNA is TGTGCCAGCAGCCATACAGGGGCGGATGAAAAACTGTTTTTT. Its translation is CASSHTGADEKLFF.

The chain employs TRBV6-5 and TRBJ1-2; 11 bases align to TRBD1. CDR3 length: 13 amino acids. With 7 bases clipped from V and 6 bases from J, the junction kept 4 bases outside the gene matches. CDR1 is MNHEY, CDR2 SVGAGI, per germline. The DNA for the CDR3 is TGTGCCAGCAAGGACAGGGGGCAGAATGGCTACACCTTC. Its translation: CASKDRGQNGYTF.

This chain uses TRBV6-1 with TRBJ2-3; D is perhaps TRBD1 (6 bases). This CDR3 comprises 14 residues. V was clipped by 11 bases and J by 0 bases, with 15 bases between them. CDR1 and CDR2 (germline): MNHNS, SASEGT. CDR3 coding DNA: TGTGCCTCAAGACGGGACAAGAGCACAGATACGCAGTATTTT. It specifies CASRRDKSTDTQYF.

The CDR3 nucleotides are TGTGCCAGCATCGAGGGGACCCTAAACGCTGGGCAGTTCTTC. Amino acid sequence: CASIEGTLNAGQFF. The chain links TRBV2 to TRBJ2-1; D is possibly TRBD1 or TRBD2 (5 bases each). The CDR3 extends over 14 amino acids. Germline CDR1 is SNHLY and CDR2 is FYNNEI. V gave up 7 bases and J gave up 12 bases, with 22 bases separating them.

The CDR3 bases are TGTGCCAGCGGCCGGACTAGGTTCAATGAAAAACTGTTTTTT. As protein: CASGRTRFNEKLFF. This chain links TRBV6-5 with TRBJ1-4; D is ambiguous. The CDR3 has 14 amino acids. Trimming pared 8 bases from V and 5 bases from J, leaving 15 bases between. Germline CDR1 and CDR2: MNHEY and SVGAGI.

The chain recombines TRBV6-4 with TRBJ2-7; 9 bases fit TRBD2. This CDR3 region has 16 residues. Germline CDR1 and CDR2: MRHNA and SNTAGT. Trimming at V came to 4 bases and at J to 2 bases, leaving 9 bases not matched to a gene. The CDR3 protein is CASSGPGTSPPYEQYF. As DNA, the CDR3 is TGTGCCAGCAGTGGACCAGGGACTAGCCCCCCCTACGAGCAGTACTTC.

V is TRBV18 and J is TRBJ2-7; TRBD1 aligns across 9 bases. CDR1 and CDR2 from the germline V gene are KGHSH and LQKENI. The CDR3 covers 17 residues. V shed 0 bases and J 6 bases; nucleotides not matched to a gene: 12. The CDR3 loop is CASSPPGRGTGRSEQYF. The CDR3 DNA sequence: TGTGCCAGCTCACCACCGGGAAGGGGGACAGGGAGGTCCGAGCAGTACTTC.

The V call is TRBV2, the J call TRBJ1-5, with TRBD1 matching over 7 bases. CDR1 is SNHLY and CDR2 is FYNNEI in the germline V gene. V dropped 5 bases and J dropped 10; count of bases not matched to a gene: 14. CDR3 length: 15 residues. The CDR3 DNA reads as TGTGCCAGCAGTAAGGGACAGCCATCTATCGATCCCCAGCATTTT. The encoded protein is CASSKGQPSIDPQHF.

V and J are TRBV13 and TRBJ2-2, with a tentative D call TRBD2 (7 bases). This CDR3 comprises 14 residues. Germline V CDR1 and CDR2: PRHDT, FYEKMQ (reference sequence). The V end lost 6 bases, the J end lost 3 bases, and 11 bases lay between the germline ends. CDR3 sequence (DNA): TGTGCCAGCAGTTGGGGGGGCGACACCGGGGAGCTGTTTTTT. This translates into CASSWGGDTGELFF.

The J gene is TRBJ2-5, the V gene TRBV18, with 9 bases lining up with TRBD1. CDR3 length: 16 amino acids. Germline assignment: CDR1 KGHSH and CDR2 LQKENI. V lost 1 base to trimming and J lost 0 bases; unmatched junction nucleotides: 3. The CDR3 region has the DNA TGTGCCAGCTCACCACTCGACAGGGGGTACCAAGAGACCCAGTACTTC. Its protein product is CASSPLDRGYQETQYF.

The V call is TRBV13, the J call TRBJ1-3; tentatively, D is TRBD1 (6 bases). V was pared by 6 bases and J by 0 bases, with 15 bases between. The CDR3 length is 16 residues. From germline, CDR1 is PRHDT and CDR2 FYEKMQ (reference sequence). CDR3 loop: CASRPQGLRSGNTIYF. In nucleotides, the CDR3 is TGTGCCAGCAGACCACAGGGTTTGCGCTCTGGAAACACCATATATTTT.

This clone has just one count. The V call is TRBV27, the J call TRBJ2-7; 7 bases fit TRBD2. The V segment lost 3 bases and the J segment 1 base; nucleotides outside the gene matches: 9. The germline gives CDR1 MNHEY, CDR2 SMNVEV (reference sequence). The CDR3 length is 16 residues. The CDR3 DNA is TGTGCCAGCAGTTTTGGGGCGGGAGTGAATTCCTACGAGCAGTACTTC. Amino acid sequence: CASSFGAGVNSYEQYF.

The V gene is TRBV5-4, the J gene TRBJ2-7; 13 bases are a match to TRBD2. CDR1 and CDR2 (germline): SGHNT, YYREEE (reference sequence). The CDR3 consists of 16 residues. Germline trimming cut 4 bases from V and 3 bases from J; bases unmatched to any gene: 7. The DNA for the CDR3 is TGTGCCAGCAGCATAGGACTAGCGGGAGAGATCTACGAGCAGTACTTC. This codes for CASSIGLAGEIYEQYF.

Regarding this clone: At the DNA level, this CDR3 is encoded by other sequences in the same sample as well. The chain carries TRBV2 and TRBJ2-3, with TRBD2 identical over 8 bases. CDR1 and CDR2 (germline): SNHLY, FYNNEI. CDR3 length: 14 amino acids. Germline trimming cut 4 bases from V and 1 base from J; bases unmatched to any gene: 1. In DNA form, the CDR3 reads TGTGCCAGCAGTGTCGGGGGGGGCACAGATACGCAGTATTTT. Amino acids: CASSVGGGTDTQYF.

The chain has TRBV7-8 and TRBJ2-7; no reliable D call. Germline CDR1 reads SGHVS; CDR2 reads FQNEAQ. V was pared by 3 bases and J by 1 base, with 7 bases between. The CDR3 totals 13 residues. The CDR3 DNA sequence: TGTGCCAGCAGCTTGCACCCGTCCTACGAGCAGTACTTC. Translating it yields CASSLHPSYEQYF.